These 17 T cell receptor beta chains were all obtained from the same sample, sequenced in a study of blood T cell repertoires in COVID-19. The protocol was immunoSEQ multiplex PCR, while the TCRdb copy is restricted to in-frame clones and leaves out a portion. The profile shows about 76,000 clones, roughly 84% of them singletons. What was sequenced was peripheral blood. The source of these receptors is a woman older than 75 with active or convalescent COVID-19.

This chain uses TRBV7-2 with TRBJ2-5; D is undetermined. V was cut by 5 bases and J by 0 bases, with 10 bases left in between. In germline, CDR1 is SGHTA, CDR2 FQGNSA. This CDR3 is built from 14 residues. The CDR3: CASSKQSHQETQYF. The CDR3 bases are TGTGCCAGCAGCAAGCAATCACACCAAGAGACCCAGTACTTC.

The chain carries TRBV3-1 (or the pseudogene TRBV3-2) and TRBJ1-6, with D tentatively TRBD1 (5 bases). The CDR3 extends over 13 amino acids. Trimming cost V 8 bases and J 2 bases, with 7 bases left between them. Germline V gives CDR1 LGHDT, CDR2 YNNKEL (reference sequence). CDR3 DNA sequence: TGTGCCAGCCAGGGAACCTATAATTCACCCCTCCACTTT. Translating gives CASQGTYNSPLHF.

The chain links TRBV29-1 to TRBJ2-7; weak D call: TRBD2 (6 bases). Germline-derived CDR1 and CDR2 are SQVTM and ANQGSEA. V dropped 4 bases and J dropped 0 bases, with 7 bases sitting between them. The CDR3 loop spans 12 amino acids. DNA for the CDR3: TGCAGCGTTGTCGGGGGCTCCTACGAGCAGTACTTC. Translation: CSVVGGSYEQYF.

CDR3 DNA: TGTGCCAGCAGCTTAGCGGGGGGGCTGTACAATGAGCAGTTCTTC. Encoded protein: CASSLAGGLYNEQFF. The chain combines TRBV7-2 with TRBJ2-1, with D perhaps matching TRBD2 (7 bases). V was cut by 0 bases and J by 4 bases, with 10 bases left in between. Germline-derived CDR1 and CDR2 are SGHTA and FQGNSA. The CDR3 is 15 amino acids.

About this clone itself: The same CDR3 is also encoded by other DNA sequences in this sample. J is TRBJ1-5 and V is TRBV7-2; D is unclear. Germline assignment: CDR1 SGHTA and CDR2 FQGNSA. The CDR3 is made up of 15 amino acids. V gave up 1 base and J gave up 1 base, with 8 bases separating them. The CDR3 is CASSLVSRSNQPQHF. The CDR3 nucleotides are TGTGCCAGCAGCTTAGTCAGCAGGAGCAATCAGCCCCAGCATTTT.

J is TRBJ2-7 and V is TRBV10-2; D is possibly TRBD2 (7 bases). CDR1 is WSHSY and CDR2 is SAAADI in the germline V gene. The CDR3 contains 12 residues. Trimming took 8 bases from V and 4 from J, leaving 12 bases between them. The CDR3 DNA sequence: TGCGCCAGCGCGAGGGGGGGGTACGAGCAGTACTTC. It translates to CASARGGYEQYF.

This chain joins TRBV4-2 and TRBJ1-2, with a weak D call TRBD1 (6 bases). CDR1 and CDR2 from the germline V gene are LGHNA and YNFKEQ. The CDR3 has 16 residues. Trimming stripped 1 base from V and 4 bases from J, with 16 bases between. CDR3 sequence (DNA): TGTGCCAGCAGCCAAGTGGGGGGGGGCCGGTTCTATGGCTACACCTTC. This gives the protein CASSQVGGGRFYGYTF.

CDR3 nucleotide sequence: TGTGCCAGCAGCCCACCGGGACAGGGCTCCTACGAGCAGTACTTC. Translated: CASSPPGQGSYEQYF. The chain uses TRBV6-2 or TRBV6-3 and TRBJ2-7, with TRBD1 identical over 9 bases. V lost 6 bases to trimming and J lost 0 bases; unmatched junction nucleotides: 6. The CDR3 runs to 15 residues. Germline V gene lookup returns CDR1 MNHEY and CDR2 SVGEGT.

V usage is TRBV15 and J usage is TRBJ1-3, with D uncertain. Germline CDR1 LNHNV, CDR2 YYDKDF (reference sequence). With 5 bases removed from V and 3 bases from J, the gap between germline ends came to 5 bases. The CDR3 sequence is 12 residues long. The DNA for the CDR3 is TGTGCCACCAGCGCGAGTGGAAACACCATATATTTT. Amino acid sequence: CATSASGNTIYF.

This chain joins TRBV27 and TRBJ1-1, with 9 positions matching TRBD1. J gave up 1 base and V 5 bases, and 8 bases lay outside the gene matches. Germline loops: CDR1 MNHEY, CDR2 SMNVEV (reference sequence). The CDR3 is 16 amino acids. CDR3 nucleotides: TGTGCCAGCAGTCTAAGGACAGGGGCCCCGAACACTGAAGCTTTCTTT. Residues: CASSLRTGAPNTEAFF.

The chain carries TRBV11-2 and TRBJ1-2; no definite D call. The CDR3 length is 13 residues. V was clipped by 5 bases and J by 4 bases, with 11 bases between them. In germline, CDR1 is SGHAT, CDR2 FQNNGV. CDR3 in DNA: TGTGCCAGCAGCCTTACGGTCCCCTATGGCTACACCTTC. Its translation: CASSLTVPYGYTF.

The rearrangement joins TRBV3-1 (or the pseudogene TRBV3-2) to TRBJ2-3; 12 bases fit TRBD2. The CDR3 loop spans 17 amino acids. Germline assignment: CDR1 LGHDT and CDR2 YNNKEL (reference sequence). The V segment lost 2 bases and the J segment 6 bases; nucleotides outside the gene matches: 9. In nucleotides, the CDR3 is TGTGCCAGCAGCCAAAGACCTAGCGGGGGGGTAGCCGATACGCAGTATTTT. It specifies CASSQRPSGGVADTQYF.

The chain combines TRBV7-9 with TRBJ1-6; the match to TRBD1 covers 11 bases. CDR3 length: 15 residues. Looked up from germline, CDR1 is SEHNR and CDR2 is FQNEAQ (reference sequence). Germline trimming cut 5 bases from V and 10 bases from J; bases unmatched to any gene: 7. CDR3 sequence: CASSPEGTGGSPLHF. The DNA for the CDR3 is TGTGCCAGCAGCCCCGAGGGGACAGGGGGATCACCCCTCCACTTT.

The chain is built from TRBV30 and TRBJ2-2, with TRBD1 as a possible D gene (6 bases). In germline, CDR1 is GTSNPN, CDR2 SVGIG (reference sequence). This CDR3 has 15 residues. Deletions cut 4 bases from V and 6 bases from J, with 18 bases between. CDR3 protein: CAWTSWGPGAGELFF. The DNA of the CDR3 is TGTGCCTGGACATCATGGGGGCCGGGCGCCGGGGAGCTGTTTTTT.

The CDR3 protein is CASRPGQALPGVPGGTEAFF. CDR3 in DNA: TGTGCCAGCAGACCGGGACAGGCCTTACCAGGGGTGCCTGGGGGCACTGAAGCTTTCTTT. The genes are TRBV12-1 and TRBJ1-1; the D call in the table, TRBD1, was not verified against the DNA. TRBV12-1 is assigned pseudogene status. CDR3 length: 20 amino acids.

V is TRBV19 and J is TRBJ1-1; 9 bases line up with TRBD1. J gave up 5 bases and V 4 bases, and 11 bases lay outside the gene matches. The CDR3 totals 16 residues. Germline CDR1 is LNHDA and CDR2 is SQIVND (reference sequence). CDR3 loop: CASSSYSTGGQTEAFF. CDR3 DNA sequence: TGTGCCAGTAGTAGCTATTCGACAGGGGGTCAGACTGAAGCTTTCTTT.

This sequence joins TRBV6-5 and TRBJ1-2, with D unclear. Germline V gene sequence: CDR1 MNHEY, CDR2 SVGAGI. This CDR3 contains 11 residues. V lost 4 bases and J 6 bases, leaving 6 bases between the germline ends. DNA for the CDR3: TGTGCCAGCAGTTCGGGGAATGGCTACACCTTC. Protein product: CASSSGNGYTF.